Described below is a single T cell receptor beta chain sequence and its context. Its antigen is unknown. This entry comes from a study of CXCR3-negative and CXCR3-positive naive CD8 T cells. Study-wide findings and caveats: Naive CXCR3-positive cells had TRB CDR3s more hydrophobic than those of CXCR3-negative naive cells. Similarly elevated diversity marked both naive subsets, with memory CD8+ cells showing far lower diversity.

Definition of naive CD8+ T cells rested on a CD45RO-CCR7+CD27+CD95- profile. The authors prepared UMI-labeled TRB cDNA libraries by 5' RACE. No DNA is given; TCRdb re-called the 5' RACE reads and lists each CDR3 protein once. Recorded for this sample: around 160,000 distinct CDR3 sequences. The CDR3 extends over 17 amino acids. CDR1 is LNHDA, CDR2 SQIVND, per germline (reference sequence). This clonotype was obtained from a human donor in good health. Some clones in this sample may be carry-over from other donors' samples. J is TRBJ2-5 and V is TRBV19; TCRdb calls TRBD2, which cannot be checked without DNA. What was sequenced was naive CXCR3+ CD8+ T cells from blood. The subset denotes: CD45RO-CCR7+CD27+CD95- naive CD8+ T cells expressing CXCR3 (TNR3+). The CDR3 is CASSMGSGGPIQETQYF.